This T cell receptor (beta chain) was recovered during a study of cytomegalovirus exposure and HLA in healthy donors. The study, taken as a whole, reports: A few CMV-associated chains proved CMV antigen-specific in vitro. A later analysis found that most CMV-associated TCR beta chains appeared HLA-restricted. Apart from CMV serostatus, no immune exposure information was available.

PCR employed 60 Vbeta and 13 Jbeta primers. Generated by immunoSEQ multiplex PCR, the TCRdb table keeps only in-frame clones and is missing some. Here the sample spans some 130,000 clones, about four fifths being singletons. This clone was counted a few times. Its antigen is not known. Germline V gene lookup returns CDR1 SGHVS and CDR2 FQNEAQ. With 1 base removed from V and 14 bases from J, the gap between germline ends came to 12 bases. There are 13 residues in the CDR3. The V and J genes are TRBV7-8 and TRBJ1-6; D is possibly TRBD1 (5 bases). The sequence was obtained from a man younger than 45 in good health. The sequencing input was PBMCs. CDR3 loop: CASSLVVGGALHF. CDR3 DNA: TGTGCCAGCAGCTTAGTAGTCGGGGGGGCCCTCCACTTT. Full variable domain (outside the CDR3, taken from reference TRBV7-8 and TRBJ1-6): GAGVSQSPRYKVAKRGQDVALRCDPISGHVSLFWYQQALGQGPEFLTYFQNEAQLDKSGLPSDRFFAERPEGSVSTLKIQRTQQEDSAVYLCASSLVVGGALHFGNGTRLTVT.